A selection of T cell receptor beta chains follows, all from one sample in a study of identical twins. One entry per CDR3 protein results from TCRdb running MiXCR on the 5' RACE reads. The table lists around 510,000 distinct CDR3 sequences, roughly 13% of them singletons. This sample was shared with a second study, whose subject was yellow fever vaccine responses in identical twins.

Sequenced: CD4+ T cells sorted from blood. The receptors originated from a young woman in good health. CDR3s include the opening cysteine and the closing phenylalanine or tryptophan. Each record gives: D gene, J gene, clone size, V gene, CDR3 DNA, CDR3 protein. D genes are given only for firm matches. Not all rows give a size; the values are once, few, many and, for expanded clones, a class.

d_gene: -; j_gene: TRBJ2-2; abundance: -; v_gene: TRBV28; CDR3nt: TGTGCCAGCTGGGCGCGGGGCACCGGGGAGCTGTTTTTT; CDR3aa: CASWARGTGELFF
d_gene: -; j_gene: TRBJ1-2; abundance: -; v_gene: TRBV28; CDR3nt: TGTGCCAGCAGTTTGGTGCAGGGTGGCTACACCTTC; CDR3aa: CASSLVQGGYTF
d_gene: -; j_gene: TRBJ2-5; abundance: -; v_gene: TRBV3-1; CDR3nt: TGTGCCAGCAGCCAAGCGATGGGTCGAGGGCAAGAGACCCAGTACTTC; CDR3aa: CASSQAMGRGQETQYF
d_gene: TRBD1; j_gene: TRBJ1-6; abundance: few; v_gene: TRBV12-3/TRBV12-4; CDR3nt: TGTGCCAGCAAGAGTCGGACAGGTGTTAATTCACCCCTCCACTTT; CDR3aa: CASKSRTGVNSPLHF
d_gene: TRBD1; j_gene: TRBJ2-2; abundance: -; v_gene: TRBV5-1; CDR3nt: TGCGCCAGCAGCTGGACAGGGTCCGGGGAGCTGTTTTTT; CDR3aa: CASSWTGSGELFF
d_gene: -; j_gene: TRBJ2-1; abundance: few; v_gene: TRBV6-1; CDR3nt: TGTGCCAGCAGGAATGGACAGTCCTACAATGAGCAGTTCTTC; CDR3aa: CASRNGQSYNEQFF
d_gene: -; j_gene: TRBJ2-7; abundance: few; v_gene: TRBV20-1; CDR3nt: TGCAGTGCTAGATTCGGGACAAAGAGCTCCTACGAGCAGTACTTC; CDR3aa: CSARFGTKSSYEQYF
d_gene: -; j_gene: TRBJ1-1; abundance: -; v_gene: TRBV6-2/TRBV6-3; CDR3nt: TGTGCCAGCAGACCCACTCTGGATAACCCGAACACTGAAGCTTTCTTT; CDR3aa: CASRPTLDNPNTEAFF
d_gene: -; j_gene: TRBJ2-3; abundance: -; v_gene: TRBV6-5; CDR3nt: TGTGCCAGCAGTTACTCGACGCCTAGCACAGATACGCAGTATTTT; CDR3aa: CASSYSTPSTDTQYF
d_gene: -; j_gene: TRBJ2-5; abundance: -; v_gene: TRBV29-1; CDR3nt: TGCAGCGTCACTATGGGGGAGACCCAGTACTTC; CDR3aa: CSVTMGETQYF
d_gene: -; j_gene: TRBJ2-5; abundance: -; v_gene: TRBV28; CDR3nt: TGTGCCAGCAGCCCAACCTTAGAGACCCAGTACTTC; CDR3aa: CASSPTLETQYF
d_gene: -; j_gene: TRBJ2-1; abundance: few; v_gene: TRBV24-1; CDR3nt: TGTGCCACCAGTGTCACAGACAATGAGCAGTTCTTC; CDR3aa: CATSVTDNEQFF
d_gene: -; j_gene: TRBJ2-3; abundance: -; v_gene: TRBV20-1; CDR3nt: TGCAGTGCTAGGGTCCGCGGGCAGGGGCCCACAGATACGCAGTATTTT; CDR3aa: CSARVRGQGPTDTQYF
d_gene: -; j_gene: TRBJ2-4; abundance: many; v_gene: TRBV29-1; CDR3nt: TGCAGCGTTGTTGGGGGCAAAAACATTCAGTACTTC; CDR3aa: CSVVGGKNIQYF
d_gene: -; j_gene: TRBJ2-3; abundance: few; v_gene: TRBV24-1; CDR3nt: TGTGCCACCAGGGGAAACACAGATACGCAGTATTTT; CDR3aa: CATRGNTDTQYF
d_gene: TRBD2; j_gene: TRBJ2-5; abundance: -; v_gene: TRBV29-1; CDR3nt: TGCAGCGTTGCTGGGGGGGGACAAGAGACCCAGTACTTC; CDR3aa: CSVAGGGQETQYF
d_gene: TRBD1; j_gene: TRBJ2-7; abundance: few; v_gene: TRBV7-9; CDR3nt: TGTGCCAGCAGCTCAAGGGCCAAGACAGGGGAAGCCCCCGAGCAGTACTTC; CDR3aa: CASSSRAKTGEAPEQYF
d_gene: -; j_gene: TRBJ1-2; abundance: few; v_gene: TRBV12-3/TRBV12-4; CDR3nt: TGTGCCAGCAGTGGGATGGACAGAATGGGGTATGGCTACACCTTC; CDR3aa: CASSGMDRMGYGYTF
d_gene: TRBD2; j_gene: TRBJ2-2; abundance: -; v_gene: TRBV7-3; CDR3nt: TGTGCCAGCAGCTTCTCAGCGGGGGGGCCCGGGGAGCTGTTTTTT; CDR3aa: CASSFSAGGPGELFF
d_gene: -; j_gene: TRBJ2-7; abundance: -; v_gene: TRBV6-2/TRBV6-3; CDR3nt: TGTGCCAGCAGGGACACGGGATTCTACGAGCAGTACTTC; CDR3aa: CASRDTGFYEQYF
d_gene: -; j_gene: TRBJ2-7; abundance: few; v_gene: TRBV25-1; CDR3nt: TGTGCCAGCAGTGAATGGGACACCTACGAGCAGTACTTC; CDR3aa: CASSEWDTYEQYF
d_gene: -; j_gene: TRBJ2-7; abundance: -; v_gene: TRBV5-6; CDR3nt: TGTGCCAGCAGCTTGAATCGGGGTGGGTCTTTCTACGAGCAGTACTTC; CDR3aa: CASSLNRGGSFYEQYF
d_gene: TRBD1; j_gene: TRBJ2-5; abundance: -; v_gene: TRBV4-2; CDR3nt: TGTGCCAGCAGCCAAGCTTCTTTGGGACAGTCGCAAGAGACCCAGTACTTC; CDR3aa: CASSQASLGQSQETQYF
d_gene: TRBD2; j_gene: TRBJ2-1; abundance: -; v_gene: TRBV6-2/TRBV6-3; CDR3nt: TGTGCCAGCAGTTACGCAGGGCTAGCGGGCCACAATGAGCAGTTCTTC; CDR3aa: CASSYAGLAGHNEQFF
d_gene: -; j_gene: TRBJ2-7; abundance: few; v_gene: TRBV6-1; CDR3nt: TGTGCCAGCAGCCCCACATCGGCCTCCTACGAGCAGTACTTC; CDR3aa: CASSPTSASYEQYF
d_gene: TRBD1; j_gene: TRBJ1-2; abundance: few; v_gene: TRBV6-1; CDR3nt: TGTGCCAGCAGTGAACGGGACAGGGGTGGCTACACCTTC; CDR3aa: CASSERDRGGYTF
d_gene: -; j_gene: TRBJ2-2; abundance: few; v_gene: TRBV6-2/TRBV6-3; CDR3nt: TGTGCCAGCAGTTGGCGACCGAACACCGGGGAGCTGTTTTTT; CDR3aa: CASSWRPNTGELFF
d_gene: -; j_gene: TRBJ2-7; abundance: few; v_gene: TRBV3-1; CDR3nt: TGTGCCAGCAGCCGGACAGTGGCCTACGAGCAGTACTTC; CDR3aa: CASSRTVAYEQYF
d_gene: -; j_gene: TRBJ2-7; abundance: -; v_gene: TRBV7-2; CDR3nt: TGTGCCAGCAGCTCCCCGAACTCCTACGAGCAGTACTTC; CDR3aa: CASSSPNSYEQYF
d_gene: -; j_gene: TRBJ2-3; abundance: few; v_gene: TRBV7-8; CDR3nt: TGTGCCAGCAGCTTAGGAGCAGGGGACTACACAGATACGCAGTATTTT; CDR3aa: CASSLGAGDYTDTQYF
d_gene: TRBD1; j_gene: TRBJ1-1; abundance: many; v_gene: TRBV4-2; CDR3nt: TGTGCCAGCAGCCAGCCTGACAGGGCGAACACTGAAGCTTTCTTT; CDR3aa: CASSQPDRANTEAFF
d_gene: -; j_gene: TRBJ1-1; abundance: few; v_gene: TRBV7-9; CDR3nt: TGTGCCAGCAGCTTAGCTGTCTTGAACACTGAAGCTTTCTTT; CDR3aa: CASSLAVLNTEAFF
d_gene: TRBD2; j_gene: TRBJ2-4; abundance: few; v_gene: TRBV6-5; CDR3nt: TGTGCCAGCAGTTCTCTAGCGGGAGGGGGGGCCAAAAACATTCAGTACTTC; CDR3aa: CASSSLAGGGAKNIQYF
d_gene: -; j_gene: TRBJ2-7; abundance: -; v_gene: TRBV21-1; CDR3nt: TGTGCCAGCAGCATTACCCCGAAGAGGACAGGTTCGACCTACGAGCAGTACTTC; CDR3aa: CASSITPKRTGSTYEQYF
d_gene: -; j_gene: TRBJ2-7; abundance: many; v_gene: TRBV6-1; CDR3nt: TGTGCCAGCAGATCAACCACTCACCCCGGGGGCGAGCAGTACTTC; CDR3aa: CASRSTTHPGGEQYF
d_gene: -; j_gene: TRBJ2-1; abundance: -; v_gene: TRBV6-2/TRBV6-3; CDR3nt: TGTGCCAGCAGTTACGATAATGAGCAGTTCTTC; CDR3aa: CASSYDNEQFF
d_gene: -; j_gene: TRBJ1-1; abundance: few; v_gene: TRBV5-1; CDR3nt: TGCGCCAGCAGCTTGGGGACACCCCCGAACACTGAAGCTTTCTTT; CDR3aa: CASSLGTPPNTEAFF
d_gene: TRBD1; j_gene: TRBJ1-2; abundance: -; v_gene: TRBV19; CDR3nt: TGTGCCAGCGGTCCGGGACAGGGGCTTCGGGGCTACACCTTC; CDR3aa: CASGPGQGLRGYTF
d_gene: -; j_gene: TRBJ2-4; abundance: -; v_gene: TRBV30; CDR3nt: TGTGCCTGGAGTGTGACAGGAAGGTTGGGAGCCAAAAACATTCAGTACTTC; CDR3aa: CAWSVTGRLGAKNIQYF
d_gene: TRBD2; j_gene: TRBJ2-1; abundance: few; v_gene: TRBV9; CDR3nt: TGTGCCAGCAGCGTAGTTGGTGGCGTTAGCGGGGGTCCCTACAATGAGCAGTTCTTC; CDR3aa: CASSVVGGVSGGPYNEQFF
d_gene: -; j_gene: TRBJ2-2; abundance: -; v_gene: TRBV7-9; CDR3nt: TGTGCCGGCTATTCCGGGGAGCTGTTTTTT; CDR3aa: CAGYSGELFF
d_gene: -; j_gene: TRBJ2-1; abundance: many; v_gene: TRBV4-2; CDR3nt: TGTGCCAGCAGCCCTCCCCGTAGCTCCTACAATGAGCAGTTCTTC; CDR3aa: CASSPPRSSYNEQFF
d_gene: -; j_gene: TRBJ2-7; abundance: -; v_gene: TRBV6-5; CDR3nt: TGTGCCAGCAGTTACACTAGAAACTACGAGCAGTACTTC; CDR3aa: CASSYTRNYEQYF
d_gene: -; j_gene: TRBJ2-7; abundance: few; v_gene: TRBV19; CDR3nt: TGTGCCAGTAGTATGGCCGGGGGCTACGAGCAGTACTTC; CDR3aa: CASSMAGGYEQYF
d_gene: -; j_gene: TRBJ1-3; abundance: -; v_gene: TRBV6-1; CDR3nt: TGTGCCAGCATTCCACAGGGCTCTGGAAACACCATATATTTT; CDR3aa: CASIPQGSGNTIYF
d_gene: -; j_gene: TRBJ1-2; abundance: few; v_gene: TRBV12-3/TRBV12-4; CDR3nt: TGTGCCAGCAGCCGGACGGAGTATGGCTACACCTTC; CDR3aa: CASSRTEYGYTF
d_gene: -; j_gene: TRBJ2-2; abundance: few; v_gene: TRBV5-1; CDR3nt: TGCGCCAGCAGCTTAGCTGACAGGTCCGGGGAGCTGTTTTTT; CDR3aa: CASSLADRSGELFF
d_gene: TRBD1; j_gene: TRBJ2-6; abundance: -; v_gene: TRBV27; CDR3nt: TGTGCCAGCAGTTCGGTAGGGACAGGGTTCTCTGGGGCCAACGTCCTGACTTTC; CDR3aa: CASSSVGTGFSGANVLTF
d_gene: -; j_gene: TRBJ2-2; abundance: few; v_gene: TRBV12-3/TRBV12-4; CDR3nt: TGTGCCAGCAGCTGGCAGGGAGTCGCGAACACCGGGGAGCTGTTTTTT; CDR3aa: CASSWQGVANTGELFF
d_gene: -; j_gene: TRBJ2-3; abundance: few; v_gene: TRBV9; CDR3nt: TGTGCCAGCAGCGTAGCTAGTAGGGGGGATACGCAGTATTTT; CDR3aa: CASSVASRGDTQYF
d_gene: -; j_gene: TRBJ2-1; abundance: -; v_gene: TRBV28; CDR3nt: TGTGCCAGCAGTTTACAGGGCTATAAGCAGTTCTTC; CDR3aa: CASSLQGYKQFF
d_gene: -; j_gene: TRBJ1-2; abundance: -; v_gene: TRBV30; CDR3nt: TGTGCCTGGAGATTCGGGGGTGGCGATGGCTACACCTTC; CDR3aa: CAWRFGGGDGYTF
d_gene: -; j_gene: TRBJ2-7; abundance: few; v_gene: TRBV20-1; CDR3nt: TGCAGTGCTAGAGATCTGCAGGAGAGGGAGCAGTACTTC; CDR3aa: CSARDLQEREQYF
d_gene: TRBD2; j_gene: TRBJ2-7; abundance: few; v_gene: TRBV27; CDR3nt: TGTGCCAGCAGTTTAAACCCTCCAGCGGGAGAGCAGTACTTC; CDR3aa: CASSLNPPAGEQYF
d_gene: -; j_gene: TRBJ1-5; abundance: -; v_gene: TRBV20-1; CDR3nt: TGCAGTGCTACCAGGGGAGGGTTTAGCAATCAGCCCCAGCATTTT; CDR3aa: CSATRGGFSNQPQHF
d_gene: TRBD2; j_gene: TRBJ2-5; abundance: -; v_gene: TRBV7-2; CDR3nt: TGTGCCAGCAGCCCCCTAGCGGGGGGGCTATGGGAAGAGACCCAGTACTTC; CDR3aa: CASSPLAGGLWEETQYF
d_gene: TRBD1; j_gene: TRBJ1-6; abundance: -; v_gene: TRBV7-2; CDR3nt: TGTGCCAGCAGACGACAGGGGGATAATTCACCCCTCCACTTT; CDR3aa: CASRRQGDNSPLHF
d_gene: TRBD1; j_gene: TRBJ1-3; abundance: -; v_gene: TRBV5-6; CDR3nt: TGTGCCAGCAGCGACGGGACAGCTTCTGGAAACACCATATATTTT; CDR3aa: CASSDGTASGNTIYF
d_gene: -; j_gene: TRBJ1-5; abundance: few; v_gene: TRBV11-2; CDR3nt: TGTGCCAGCAGCCCTGGACGGAGCAATCAGCCCCAGCATTTT; CDR3aa: CASSPGRSNQPQHF
d_gene: -; j_gene: TRBJ2-7; abundance: few; v_gene: TRBV2; CDR3nt: TGTGCCAGCAACCCCGGGACTGGCTCCTACGAGCAGTACTTC; CDR3aa: CASNPGTGSYEQYF